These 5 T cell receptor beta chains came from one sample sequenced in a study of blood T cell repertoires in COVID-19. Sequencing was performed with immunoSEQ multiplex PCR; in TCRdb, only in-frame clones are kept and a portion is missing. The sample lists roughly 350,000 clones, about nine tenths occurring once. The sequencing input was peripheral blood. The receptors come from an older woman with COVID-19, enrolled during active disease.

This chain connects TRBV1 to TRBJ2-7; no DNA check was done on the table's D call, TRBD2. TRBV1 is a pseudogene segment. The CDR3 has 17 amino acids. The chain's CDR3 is CTSSPPGERGGSYEQYF. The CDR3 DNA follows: TGCACCAGCAGCCCCCCCGGGGAGCGGGGGGGCTCCTACGAGCAGTACTTC.

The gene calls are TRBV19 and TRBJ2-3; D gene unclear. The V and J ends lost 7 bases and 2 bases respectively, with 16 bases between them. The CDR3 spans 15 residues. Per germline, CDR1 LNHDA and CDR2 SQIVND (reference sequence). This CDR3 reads CASTRTGQPTDTQYF. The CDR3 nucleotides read TGTGCCAGTACCCGAACTGGGCAACCCACAGATACGCAGTATTTT. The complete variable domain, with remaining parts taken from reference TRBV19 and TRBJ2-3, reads DGGITQSPKYLFRKEGQNVTLSCEQNLNHDAMYWYRQDPGQGLRLIYYSQIVNDFQKGDIAEGYSVSREKKESFPLTVTSAQKNPTAFYLCASTRTGQPTDTQYFGPGTRLTVL.

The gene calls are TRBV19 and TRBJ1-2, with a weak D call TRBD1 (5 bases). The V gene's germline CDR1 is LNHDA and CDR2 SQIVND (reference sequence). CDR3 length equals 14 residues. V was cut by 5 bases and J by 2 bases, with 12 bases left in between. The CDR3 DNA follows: TGTGCCAGTAGTCGGACAACCAGGAACTATGGCTACACCTTC. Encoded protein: CASSRTTRNYGYTF.

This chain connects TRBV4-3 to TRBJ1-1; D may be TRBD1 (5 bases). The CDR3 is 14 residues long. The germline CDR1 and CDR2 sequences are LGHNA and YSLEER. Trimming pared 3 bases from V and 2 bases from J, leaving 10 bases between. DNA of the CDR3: TGCGCCAGCAGCCACGGCGACAGAAACACTGAAGCTTTCTTT. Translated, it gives CASSHGDRNTEAFF.

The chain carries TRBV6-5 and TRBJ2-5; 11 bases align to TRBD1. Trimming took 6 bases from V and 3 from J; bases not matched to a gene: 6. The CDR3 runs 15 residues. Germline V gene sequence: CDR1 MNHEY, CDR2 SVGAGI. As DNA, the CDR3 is TGTGCCAGCAGACGGACAGGGGGCTTCGAAGAGACCCAGTACTTC. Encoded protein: CASRRTGGFEETQYF.